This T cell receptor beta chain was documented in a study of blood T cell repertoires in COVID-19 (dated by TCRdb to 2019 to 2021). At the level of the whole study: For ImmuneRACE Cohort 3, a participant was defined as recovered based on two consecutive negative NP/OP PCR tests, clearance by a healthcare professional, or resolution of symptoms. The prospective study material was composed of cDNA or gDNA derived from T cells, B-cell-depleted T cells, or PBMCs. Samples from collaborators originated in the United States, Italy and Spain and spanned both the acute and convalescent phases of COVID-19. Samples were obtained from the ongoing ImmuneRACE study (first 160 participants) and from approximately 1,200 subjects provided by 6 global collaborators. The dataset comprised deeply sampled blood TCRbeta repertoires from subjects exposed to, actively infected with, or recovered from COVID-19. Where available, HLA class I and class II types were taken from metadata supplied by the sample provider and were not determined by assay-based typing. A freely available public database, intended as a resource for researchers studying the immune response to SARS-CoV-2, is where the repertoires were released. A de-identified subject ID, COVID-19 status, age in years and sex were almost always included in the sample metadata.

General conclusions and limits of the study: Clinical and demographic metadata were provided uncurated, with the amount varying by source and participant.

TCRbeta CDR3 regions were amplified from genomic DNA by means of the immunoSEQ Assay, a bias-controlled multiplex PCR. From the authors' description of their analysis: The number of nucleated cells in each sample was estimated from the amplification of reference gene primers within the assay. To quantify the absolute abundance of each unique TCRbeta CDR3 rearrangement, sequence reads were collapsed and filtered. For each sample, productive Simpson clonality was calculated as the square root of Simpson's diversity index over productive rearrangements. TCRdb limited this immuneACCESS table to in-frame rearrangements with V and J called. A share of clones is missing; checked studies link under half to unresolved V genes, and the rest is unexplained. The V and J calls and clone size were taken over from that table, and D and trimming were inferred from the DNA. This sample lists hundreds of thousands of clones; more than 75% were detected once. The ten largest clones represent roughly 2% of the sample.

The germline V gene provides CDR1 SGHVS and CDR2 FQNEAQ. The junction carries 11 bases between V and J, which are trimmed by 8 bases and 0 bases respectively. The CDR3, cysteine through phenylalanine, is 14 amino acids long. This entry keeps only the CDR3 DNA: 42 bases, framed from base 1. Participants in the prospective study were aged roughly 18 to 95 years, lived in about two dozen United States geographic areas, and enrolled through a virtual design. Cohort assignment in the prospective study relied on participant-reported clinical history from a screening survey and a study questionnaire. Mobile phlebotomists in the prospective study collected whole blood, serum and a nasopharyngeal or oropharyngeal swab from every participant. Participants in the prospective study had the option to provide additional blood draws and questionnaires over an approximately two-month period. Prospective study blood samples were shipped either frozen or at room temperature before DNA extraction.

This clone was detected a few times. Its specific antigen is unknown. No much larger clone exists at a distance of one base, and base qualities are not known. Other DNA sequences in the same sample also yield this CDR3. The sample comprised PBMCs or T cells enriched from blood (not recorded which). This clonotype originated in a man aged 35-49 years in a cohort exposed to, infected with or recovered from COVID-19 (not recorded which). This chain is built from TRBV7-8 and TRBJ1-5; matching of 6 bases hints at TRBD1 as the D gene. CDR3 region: CASRLGASNQPQHF. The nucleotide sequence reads TGTGCCAGCCGCCTGGGGGCTAGCAATCAGCCCCAGCATTTT.